These T cell receptor beta chains were read from a single sample in a study of T cell responses to AZD1222 COVID-19 vaccine. Libraries were prepared by immunoSEQ multiplex PCR; TCRdb keeps only in-frame clonotypes and omits some of them. In the table there are 100,000 to 150,000 clones, 70% to 90% of which are singletons. The sequencing here drew on peripheral blood, taken on day 0 of AZD1222 vaccination. These receptor sequences come from an adult in good health. Each CDR3 is given with its conserved first and last residue. A D gene is named only where the DNA matches it firmly. Some rows mark clone size as missing; the rest say once, few, many or name a class of expanded clone.

d_call: -; clone_size: -; v_call: TRBV24-1; j_call: TRBJ1-2; cdr3_nt: TGTGCCACCAGTGATTCCCAGGGAGTCGGGATCTATGGCTACACCTTC; cdr3_aa: CATSDSQGVGIYGYTF
d_call: -; clone_size: -; v_call: TRBV19; j_call: TRBJ2-2; cdr3_nt: TGTGCCAGTTTATTCGGGGAGCTGTTTTTT; cdr3_aa: CASLFGELFF
d_call: -; clone_size: -; v_call: TRBV5-1; j_call: TRBJ1-2; cdr3_nt: TGCGCCAGCAGCTTGGCGGACTCAGGGGAGTATGGCTACACCTTC; cdr3_aa: CASSLADSGEYGYTF
d_call: -; clone_size: -; v_call: TRBV29-1; j_call: TRBJ1-5; cdr3_nt: TGCAGCGTTGAAGGATCGTCTACGGCCCAGCATTTT; cdr3_aa: CSVEGSSTAQHF
d_call: TRBD1; clone_size: -; v_call: TRBV5-1; j_call: TRBJ2-7; cdr3_nt: TGCGCCAGCAGCTTATCACAGGGGTTCTACGAGCAGTACTTC; cdr3_aa: CASSLSQGFYEQYF
d_call: TRBD1; clone_size: -; v_call: TRBV30; j_call: TRBJ1-5; cdr3_nt: TGTGCCTGGAGTTACCTCCTCGAGGGGGCGAATCAGCCCCAGCATTTT; cdr3_aa: CAWSYLLEGANQPQHF
d_call: -; clone_size: once; v_call: TRBV29-1; j_call: TRBJ1-2; cdr3_nt: TGCAGCGTTGAAGGAACCGGGACACAGGATTATGGCTACACCTTC; cdr3_aa: CSVEGTGTQDYGYTF
d_call: -; clone_size: -; v_call: TRBV29-1; j_call: TRBJ2-1; cdr3_nt: TGCAGCGTTGGTCTGGGTAGTACGGACTCGGGGAGGGAGCAGTTCTTC; cdr3_aa: CSVGLGSTDSGREQFF
d_call: -; clone_size: once; v_call: TRBV5-1; j_call: TRBJ1-5; cdr3_nt: TGCGCCAGCAGCTTGGAGGGGATTGGCCAGCCCCAGCATTTT; cdr3_aa: CASSLEGIGQPQHF
d_call: -; clone_size: -; v_call: TRBV7-9; j_call: TRBJ1-5; cdr3_nt: TGTGCCAGCAGCTTGAGGGGAGGCAATCAGCCCCAGCATTTT; cdr3_aa: CASSLRGGNQPQHF
d_call: -; clone_size: few; v_call: TRBV28; j_call: TRBJ1-2; cdr3_nt: TGTGCCAGCAGTCCAGGGTACAGCTATGGCTACACCTTC; cdr3_aa: CASSPGYSYGYTF